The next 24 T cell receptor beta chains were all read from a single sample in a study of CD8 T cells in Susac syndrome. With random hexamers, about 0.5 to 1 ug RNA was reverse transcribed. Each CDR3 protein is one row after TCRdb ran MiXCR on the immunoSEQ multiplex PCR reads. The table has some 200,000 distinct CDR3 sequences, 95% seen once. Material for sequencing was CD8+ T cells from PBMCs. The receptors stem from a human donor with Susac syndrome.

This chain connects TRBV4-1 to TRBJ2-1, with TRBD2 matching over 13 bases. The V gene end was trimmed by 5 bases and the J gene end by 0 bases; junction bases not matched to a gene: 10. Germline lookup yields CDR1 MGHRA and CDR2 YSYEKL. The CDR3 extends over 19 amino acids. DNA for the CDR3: TGCGCCAGCAGCACACTAGCGGGGGGGCCATACAGCTCCTACAATGAGCAGTTCTTC. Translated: CASSTLAGGPYSSYNEQFF.

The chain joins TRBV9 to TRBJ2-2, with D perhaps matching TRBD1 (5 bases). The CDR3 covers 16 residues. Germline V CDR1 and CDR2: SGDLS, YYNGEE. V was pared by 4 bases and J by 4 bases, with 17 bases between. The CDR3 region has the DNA TGTGCCAGCAGCTCTTTACAGACAGCATCCACCGGGGAGCTGTTTTTT. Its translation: CASSSLQTASTGELFF.

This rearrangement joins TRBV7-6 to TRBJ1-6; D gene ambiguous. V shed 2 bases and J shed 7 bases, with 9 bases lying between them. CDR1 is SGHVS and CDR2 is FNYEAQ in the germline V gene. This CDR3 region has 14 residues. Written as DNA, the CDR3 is TGTGCCAGCAGCTTAAAGGGCTTGAATTCACCCCTCCACTTT. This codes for CASSLKGLNSPLHF.

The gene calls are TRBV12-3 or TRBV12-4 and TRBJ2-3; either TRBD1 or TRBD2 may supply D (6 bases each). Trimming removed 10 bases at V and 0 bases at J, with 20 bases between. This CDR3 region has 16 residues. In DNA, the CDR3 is TGTGCCACCGGTCCTCCGGGGGCTAGAAGCACAGATACGCAGTATTTT. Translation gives CATGPPGARSTDTQYF.

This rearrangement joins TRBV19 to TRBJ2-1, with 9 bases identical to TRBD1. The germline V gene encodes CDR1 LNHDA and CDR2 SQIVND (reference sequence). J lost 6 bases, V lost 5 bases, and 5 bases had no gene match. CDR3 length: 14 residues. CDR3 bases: TGTGCCAGTAGTGGACTGGACAGGGGCAATGAGCAGTTCTTC. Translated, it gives CASSGLDRGNEQFF.

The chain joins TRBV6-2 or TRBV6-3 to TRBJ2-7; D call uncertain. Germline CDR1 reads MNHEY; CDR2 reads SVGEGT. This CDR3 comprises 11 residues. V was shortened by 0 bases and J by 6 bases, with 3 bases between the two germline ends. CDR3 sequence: CASSYSGEQYF. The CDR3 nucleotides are TGTGCCAGCAGTTACTCGGGCGAGCAGTACTTC.

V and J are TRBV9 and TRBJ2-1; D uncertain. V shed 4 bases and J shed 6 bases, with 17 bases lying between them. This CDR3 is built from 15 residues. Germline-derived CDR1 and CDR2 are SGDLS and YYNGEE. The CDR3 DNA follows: TGTGCCAGCAGCTCTTCCTCGGAGATCCCCAATGAGCAGTTCTTC. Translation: CASSSSSEIPNEQFF. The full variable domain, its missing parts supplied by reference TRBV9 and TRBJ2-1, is DSGVTQTPKHLITATGQRVTLRCSPRSGDLSVYWYQQSLDQGLQFLIQYYNGEERAKGNILERFSAQQFPDLHSELNLSSLELGDSALYFCASSSSSEIPNEQFFGPGTRLTVL.

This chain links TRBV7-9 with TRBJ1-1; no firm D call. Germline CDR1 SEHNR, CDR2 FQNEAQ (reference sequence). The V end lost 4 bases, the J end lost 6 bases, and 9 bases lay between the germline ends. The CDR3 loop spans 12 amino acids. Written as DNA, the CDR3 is TGTGCCAGCAGCTCAAGCCCAGCTGAAGCTTTCTTT. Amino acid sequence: CASSSSPAEAFF. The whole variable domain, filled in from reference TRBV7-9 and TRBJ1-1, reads DTGVSQNPRHKITKRGQNVTFRCDPISEHNRLYWYRQTLGQGPEFLTYFQNEAQLEKSRLLSDRFSAERPKGSFSTLEIQRTEQGDSAMYLCASSSSPAEAFFGQGTRLTVV.

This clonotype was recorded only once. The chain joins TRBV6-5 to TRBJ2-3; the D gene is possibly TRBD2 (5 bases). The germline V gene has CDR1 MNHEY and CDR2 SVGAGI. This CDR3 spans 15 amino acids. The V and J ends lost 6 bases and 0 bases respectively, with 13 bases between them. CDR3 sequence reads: CASSPHPGSTDTQYF. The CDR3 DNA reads TGTGCCAGCAGCCCTCACCCGGGGAGCACAGATACGCAGTATTTT.

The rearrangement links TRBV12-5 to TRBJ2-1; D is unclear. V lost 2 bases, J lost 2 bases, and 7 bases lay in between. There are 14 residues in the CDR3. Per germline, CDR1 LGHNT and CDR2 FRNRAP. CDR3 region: CASGLKGTYNEQFF. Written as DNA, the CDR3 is TGTGCTAGTGGTTTGAAGGGCACCTACAATGAGCAGTTCTTC.

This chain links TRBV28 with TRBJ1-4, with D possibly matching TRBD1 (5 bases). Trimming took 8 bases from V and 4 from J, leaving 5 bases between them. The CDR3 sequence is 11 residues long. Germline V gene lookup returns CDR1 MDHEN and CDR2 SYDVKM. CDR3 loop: CASQGNEKLFF. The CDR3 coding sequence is TGTGCCAGCCAGGGTAATGAAAAACTGTTTTTT.

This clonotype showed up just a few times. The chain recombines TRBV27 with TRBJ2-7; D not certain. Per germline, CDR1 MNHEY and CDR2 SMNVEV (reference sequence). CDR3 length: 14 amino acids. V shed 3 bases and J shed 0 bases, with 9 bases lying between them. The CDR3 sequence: CASSFRGSSYEQYF. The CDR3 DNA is TGTGCCAGCAGTTTCCGTGGCAGCTCCTACGAGCAGTACTTC.

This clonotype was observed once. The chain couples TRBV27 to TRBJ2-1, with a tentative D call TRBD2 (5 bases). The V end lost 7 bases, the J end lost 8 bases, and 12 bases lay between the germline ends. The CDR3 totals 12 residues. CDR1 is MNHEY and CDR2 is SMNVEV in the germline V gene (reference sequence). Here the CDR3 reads CASTGSGYEQFF. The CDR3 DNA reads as TGTGCCAGCACCGGCTCGGGGTATGAGCAGTTCTTC.

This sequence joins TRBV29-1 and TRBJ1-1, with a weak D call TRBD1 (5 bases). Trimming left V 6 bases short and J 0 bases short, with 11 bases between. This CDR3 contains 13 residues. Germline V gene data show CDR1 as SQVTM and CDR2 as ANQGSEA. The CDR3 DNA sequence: TGCAGCGTATTAAGACAGATGAACACTGAAGCTTTCTTT. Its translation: CSVLRQMNTEAFF.

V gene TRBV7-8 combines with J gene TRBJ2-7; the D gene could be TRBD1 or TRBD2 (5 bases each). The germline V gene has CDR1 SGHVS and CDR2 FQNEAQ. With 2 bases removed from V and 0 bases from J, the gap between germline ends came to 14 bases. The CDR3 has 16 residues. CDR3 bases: TGTGCCAGCAGCTTACCCGGGGCAGAGCTCTCCTACGAGCAGTACTTC. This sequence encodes CASSLPGAELSYEQYF.

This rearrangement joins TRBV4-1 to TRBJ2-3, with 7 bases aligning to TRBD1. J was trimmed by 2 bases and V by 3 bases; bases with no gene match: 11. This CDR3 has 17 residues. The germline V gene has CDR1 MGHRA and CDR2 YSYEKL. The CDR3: CASSQNRGQINTDTQYF. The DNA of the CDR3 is TGCGCCAGCAGCCAGAACCGGGGACAGATTAACACAGATACGCAGTATTTT.

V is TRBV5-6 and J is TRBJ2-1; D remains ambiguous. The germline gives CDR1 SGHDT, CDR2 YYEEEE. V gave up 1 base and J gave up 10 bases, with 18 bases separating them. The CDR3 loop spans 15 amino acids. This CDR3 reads CASSLRVAAASEQFF. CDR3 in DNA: TGTGCCAGCAGCTTGAGGGTTGCCGCGGCGTCGGAGCAGTTCTTC.

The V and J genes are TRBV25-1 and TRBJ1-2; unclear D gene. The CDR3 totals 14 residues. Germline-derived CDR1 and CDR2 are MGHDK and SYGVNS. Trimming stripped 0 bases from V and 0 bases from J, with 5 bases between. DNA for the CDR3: TGTGCCAGCAGTGAATACGGCGCTAACTATGGCTACACCTTC. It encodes CASSEYGANYGYTF.

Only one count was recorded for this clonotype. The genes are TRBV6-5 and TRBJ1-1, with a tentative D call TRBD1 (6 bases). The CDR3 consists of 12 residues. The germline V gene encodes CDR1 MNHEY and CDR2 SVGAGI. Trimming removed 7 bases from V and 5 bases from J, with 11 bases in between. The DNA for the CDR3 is TGTGCCAGCATGATAGGGGGGACTGAAGCTTTCTTT. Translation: CASMIGGTEAFF.

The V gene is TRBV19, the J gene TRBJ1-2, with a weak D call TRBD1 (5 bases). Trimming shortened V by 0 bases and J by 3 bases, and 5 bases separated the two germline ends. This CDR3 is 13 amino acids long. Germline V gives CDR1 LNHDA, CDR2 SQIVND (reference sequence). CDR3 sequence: CASSIDRDYGYTF. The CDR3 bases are TGTGCCAGTAGTATAGACAGGGACTATGGCTACACCTTC.

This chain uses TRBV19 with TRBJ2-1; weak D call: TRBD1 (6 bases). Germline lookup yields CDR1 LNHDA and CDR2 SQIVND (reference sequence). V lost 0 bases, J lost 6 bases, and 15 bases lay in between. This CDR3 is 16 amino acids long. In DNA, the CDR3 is TGTGCCAGTAGTATAGATTTTGGGGGCGTAGGCAATGAGCAGTTCTTC. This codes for CASSIDFGGVGNEQFF.

CDR3 region: CASSSWGQGSNQPQHF. CDR3 DNA: TGTGCCAGCAGCTCCTGGGGACAGGGTAGCAATCAGCCCCAGCATTTT. The chain combines TRBV13 with TRBJ1-5; 9 nucleotides match TRBD1. The CDR3 length is 16 residues. After removal of 4 bases from V and 0 bases from J, the junction contained 4 bases not matched to a gene. CDR1 is PRHDT, CDR2 FYEKMQ, per germline (reference sequence).

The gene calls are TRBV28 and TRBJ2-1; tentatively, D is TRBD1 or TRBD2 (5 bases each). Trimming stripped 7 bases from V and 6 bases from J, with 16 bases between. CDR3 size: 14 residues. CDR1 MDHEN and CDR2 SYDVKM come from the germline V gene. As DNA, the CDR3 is TGTGCCAGCACCCTATTACAAGGGACCAATGAGCAGTTCTTC. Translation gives CASTLLQGTNEQFF.

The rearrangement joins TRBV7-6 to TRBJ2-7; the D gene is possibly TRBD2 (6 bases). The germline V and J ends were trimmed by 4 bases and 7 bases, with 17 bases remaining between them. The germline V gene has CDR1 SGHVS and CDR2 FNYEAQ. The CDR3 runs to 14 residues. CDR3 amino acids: CASSSRRGLEEQYF. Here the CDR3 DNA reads TGTGCCAGCAGCTCTCGGAGGGGTCTTGAGGAGCAGTACTTC.